The 7 T cell receptor beta chains below all came from one sample that was sequenced in a study of OX40 agonist ivuxolimab in advanced cancers. Libraries were prepared by immunoSEQ multiplex PCR; TCRdb keeps only in-frame clonotypes and omits some of them. The sample yields about 8,900 clones, roughly 68% seen once. Source: CD4+ or CD8+ T cells sorted from blood, taken in a trial of the OX40 agonist ivuxolimab. These receptor sequences come from an adult with an advanced solid tumor such as melanoma, head and neck, liver or kidney cancer.

The CDR3 bases are TGTGCCAGCAGTGTCACAGGGACAGGGGTAGACTACGAGCAGTACTTC. Its translation is CASSVTGTGVDYEQYF. This rearrangement joins TRBV6-1 to TRBJ2-7, with 10 bases that match TRBD1. The ends lost 4 bases at V and 3 bases at J; junction bases unmatched: 9. From germline, CDR1 is MNHNS and CDR2 SASEGT. The CDR3 length is 16 residues.

This chain links TRBV6-5 with TRBJ2-5; weak D call: TRBD2 (7 bases). The CDR3 consists of 14 residues. In germline, CDR1 is MNHEY, CDR2 SVGAGI. The V and J ends lost 5 bases and 5 bases respectively, with 15 bases between them. Here the CDR3 reads CASSEGGGSETQYF. The CDR3 bases are TGTGCCAGCAGTGAAGGGGGAGGGTCGGAGACCCAGTACTTC.

This clone came up once. The chain carries TRBV7-9 and TRBJ1-1, with D possibly being TRBD1 (6 bases). The CDR3 has 11 amino acids. The ends were cut back, 3 bases at V and 7 bases at J, with 6 bases in the middle. Germline V gives CDR1 SEHNR, CDR2 FQNEAQ (reference sequence). CDR3 DNA sequence: TGTGCCAGCAGCTTGACAGGTGAAGCTTTCTTT. Protein product: CASSLTGEAFF.

This sequence joins TRBV6-5 and TRBJ2-7, with D tentatively TRBD1 or TRBD2 (5 bases each). V lost 5 bases, J lost 4 bases, and 15 bases lay in between. The CDR3 has 14 amino acids. Germline-derived CDR1 and CDR2 are MNHEY and SVGAGI. This chain's CDR3 is CASSEDWGRYEQYF. CDR3 in DNA: TGTGCCAGCAGTGAGGATTGGGGACGATACGAGCAGTACTTC.

The genes are TRBV5-4 and TRBJ2-2, with unresolved D. Germline-derived CDR1 and CDR2 are SGHNT and YYREEE (reference sequence). Trimming removed 3 bases at V and 6 bases at J, with 18 bases between. The CDR3 extends over 16 amino acids. The CDR3 coding sequence is TGTGCCAGCAGCTCGAAGAATCCAACCCCCGCCGGGGAGCTGTTTTTT. Protein sequence: CASSSKNPTPAGELFF.

The chain is built from TRBV19 and TRBJ1-6, with D maybe TRBD1 (5 bases). The CDR3 sequence is 13 residues long. Germline CDR1 LNHDA, CDR2 SQIVND (reference sequence). V shed 7 bases and J shed 7 bases, with 11 bases lying between them. The CDR3 reads CASNFDSNSPLHF. CDR3 nucleotides: TGTGCCAGTAACTTTGACAGCAATTCACCCCTCCACTTT.

This rearrangement joins TRBV29-1 to TRBJ2-1; D possibly matches TRBD1 or TRBD2 (5 bases each). In germline, CDR1 is SQVTM, CDR2 ANQGSEA. Trimming took 1 base from V and 9 from J, leaving 13 bases between them. The CDR3 totals 13 residues. CDR3 in DNA: TGCAGCGTTGAAGGTGGGACGGTCCCTGAGCAGTTCTTC. Translated, it gives CSVEGGTVPEQFF.